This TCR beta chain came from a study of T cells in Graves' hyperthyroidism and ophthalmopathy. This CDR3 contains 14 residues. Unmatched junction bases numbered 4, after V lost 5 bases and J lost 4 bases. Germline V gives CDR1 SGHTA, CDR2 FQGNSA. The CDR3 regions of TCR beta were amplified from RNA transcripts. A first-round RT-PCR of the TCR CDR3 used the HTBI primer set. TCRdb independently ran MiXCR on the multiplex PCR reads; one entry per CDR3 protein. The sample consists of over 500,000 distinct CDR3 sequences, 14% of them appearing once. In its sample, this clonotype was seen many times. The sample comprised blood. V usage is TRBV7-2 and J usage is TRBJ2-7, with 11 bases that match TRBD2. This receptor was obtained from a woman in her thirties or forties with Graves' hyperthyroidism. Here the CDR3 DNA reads TGTGCCAGCAGCGCAAGACTAGCGGGATACGAGCAGTACTTC. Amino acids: CASSARLAGYEQYF. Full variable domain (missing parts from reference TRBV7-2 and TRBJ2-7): GAGVSQSPSNKVTEKGKDVELRCDPISGHTALYWYRQSLGQGLEFLIYFQGNSAPDKSGLPSDRFSAERTGGSVSTLTIQRTQQEDSAVYLCASSARLAGYEQYFGPGTRLTVT.